Below are 10 T cell receptor beta chains sequenced from a single sample in a study of glioma-infiltrating T cells. Using RNA template, CDR3s of TCR alpha and beta were amplified with iRepertoire arm-PCR. TCRdb re-called the multiplex PCR reads with MiXCR, one entry per CDR3 protein. This sample yields about 180,000 distinct CDR3 sequences, of which more than 35% are seen a single time; about 5.2% belongs to the top ten. Material for sequencing was glioma tissue, nonneoplastic brain tissue, or PBMCs (not recorded which). The receptors shown here come from a human donor with low-grade glioma or glioblastoma, undergoing nonglioma brain surgery, or in good health (not recorded which).

This clonotype has a handful of counts. This chain uses TRBV5-4 with TRBJ1-1, with D uncertain. Germline V gene data show CDR1 as SGHNT and CDR2 as YYREEE (reference sequence). This CDR3 is built from 14 residues. With 4 bases removed from V and 4 bases from J, the gap between germline ends came to 14 bases. CDR3 region: CASSMGGRGTEAFF. The CDR3 nucleotides read TGTGCCAGCAGCATGGGAGGCCGCGGCACTGAAGCTTTCTTT.

This clonotype was detected ten times or more. This chain joins TRBV28 and TRBJ1-2; D unclear. Germline CDR1 MDHEN, CDR2 SYDVKM. V shed 2 bases and J shed 7 bases, with 11 bases lying between them. The CDR3 spans 13 residues. In DNA, the CDR3 is TGTGCCAGCAGTTTAGTGACATATGGTGGCTACACCTTC. Translating gives CASSLVTYGGYTF.

This clonotype was recorded at least ten times. The rearrangement joins TRBV20-1 to TRBJ2-1; the D gene is possibly TRBD2 (6 bases). The CDR3 is 15 residues long. V was pared by 6 bases and J by 5 bases, with 20 bases between. Germline CDR1 DFQATT, CDR2 SNEGSKA (reference sequence). The CDR3 region has the DNA TGCAGTGCCGACTCTAGCGCCCTCTTGGACAATGAGCAGTTCTTC. This sequence encodes CSADSSALLDNEQFF.

As for this clonotype: A much larger clonotype is one base distant, so this may be a read error. The chain uses TRBV5-4 and TRBJ1-2; a weak D match, TRBD1 (6 bases). The CDR3 loop spans 12 amino acids. Germline lookup yields CDR1 SGHNT and CDR2 YYREEE (reference sequence). The CDR3 reads CASGDNYYCYTF. The CDR3 DNA follows: TGTGCCAGCGGGGACAACTACTATTGCTACACCTTC.

This chain connects TRBV7-6 to TRBJ1-2; 7 positions match TRBD1. V shed 3 bases, J shed 7 bases, and the junction held 8 bases outside the gene matches. CDR1 is SGHVS and CDR2 is FNYEAQ in the germline V gene. The CDR3 has 14 residues. CDR3 nucleotide sequence: TGTGCCAGCAGCTTGGGGACAGACCAGGGTGGCTACACCTTC. It codes for CASSLGTDQGGYTF.

This clonotype was recorded a few times. The CDR3 here is CASGIAGRGDTQYF. In DNA, the CDR3 is TGTGCCAGCGGCATAGCGGGGAGAGGGGATACGCAGTATTTT. V usage is TRBV12-3 or TRBV12-4 and J usage is TRBJ2-3; 8 positions agree with TRBD2. CDR3 size: 14 residues. Losses at the gene ends were 8 bases for V and 6 bases for J; bases not matched to a gene: 10.

The chain couples TRBV29-1 to TRBJ2-1, with 9 bases fitting TRBD1. Germline CDR1 is SQVTM and CDR2 is ANQGSEA. The ends lost 7 bases at V and 3 bases at J; junction bases unmatched: 10. The CDR3 loop spans 15 amino acids. The CDR3, as DNA: TGCAGCGATTACCCGGGACAGGGAAGCTACAATGAGCAGTTCTTC. This sequence encodes CSDYPGQGSYNEQFF.

A note on this clonotype: The junction departs from the called germline gene at one end, perhaps through a read error. V and J are TRBV3-1 and TRBJ2-1; D assignment may be TRBD1 or TRBD2 (5 bases each). This CDR3 has 12 amino acids. Germline CDR1 and CDR2: LGHDT and YNNKEL (reference sequence). CDR3 nucleotide sequence: TGTGCAAGCAGCCAAGGGGACGGTGAGAAGTTCTTC. Translated: CASSQGDGEKFF.

This clonotype has more than one count but fewer than ten. The rearrangement joins TRBV19 to TRBJ2-1; perhaps D is TRBD1 or TRBD2 (5 bases each). CDR3 size: 12 residues. Trimming stripped 7 bases from V and 7 bases from J, with 11 bases between. The germline V gene encodes CDR1 LNHDA and CDR2 SQIVND (reference sequence). CDR3 sequence reads: CASTGSGNEQFF. Written as DNA, the CDR3 is TGTGCCAGTACAGGGTCGGGGAATGAGCAGTTCTTC. The full variable domain, with the rest looked up from reference TRBV19 and TRBJ2-1, is DGGITQSPKYLFRKEGQNVTLSCEQNLNHDAMYWYRQDPGQGLRLIYYSQIVNDFQKGDIAEGYSVSREKKESFPLTVTSAQKNPTAFYLCASTGSGNEQFFGPGTRLTVL.

This chain uses TRBV29-1 with TRBJ2-3; 13 nucleotides line up with TRBD2. Germline trimming cut 5 bases from V and 0 bases from J; bases unmatched to any gene: 8. Germline CDR1 is SQVTM and CDR2 is ANQGSEA. This CDR3 region has 17 residues. CDR3 sequence: CSVSGTSGKRSTDTQYF. CDR3 bases: TGCAGCGTTTCCGGGACTAGCGGGAAGAGGAGCACAGATACGCAGTATTTT.